These 18 T cell receptor beta chains originate from one sample sequenced in a study of low-dose radiotherapy and immunotherapy resistance in tumors. Alpha and beta chains were covered, as first-strand cDNA relied on TRAV- and TRBV-specific primers. The TCRs were subjected to amplification over approximately 20 PCR cycles employing a constant-region primer in conjunction with a V-primer adapter. TCRdb re-analysed the reads in MiXCR, keeping a single row per CDR3 protein. The sample has 100,000 or so distinct CDR3 sequences, less than 25% seen once; the top ten hold over 3.5%. Time point of the sample: after trial treatment. Documented treatment: LDRT plus nivolumab, ipilimumab, low-dose cyclophosphamide and aspirin (RACIN trial). This specimen was PBMCs, taken after low-dose radiotherapy plus immunotherapy. The receptor source for this set is a male donor with prostate cancer.

Remarks on this clonotype: With a far larger clone one base away, a read error is the likely cause. The chain has TRBV5-3 and TRBJ2-2; D is possibly TRBD2 (6 bases). TRBV5-3 is recorded as an ORF, its role being uncertain. V was trimmed by 8 bases and J by 7 bases, leaving 24 bases between them. CDR3 length: 16 amino acids. The chain's CDR3 is CASSPTLTSVIGELFF. The CDR3 nucleotides are TGTGCCAGCAGCCCGACCTTGACTAGTGTTATCGGGGAGCTGTTTTTT.

This clonotype was picked up many times. The chain employs TRBV2 and TRBJ1-1; D gene unclear. The CDR3 has 14 amino acids. Germline-derived CDR1 and CDR2 are SNHLY and FYNNEI. V lost 0 bases, J lost 3 bases, and 8 bases lay in between. The CDR3 DNA reads as TGTGCCAGCAGTGAAGCAGGGATACACACTGAAGCTTTCTTT. This codes for CASSEAGIHTEAFF.

This clonotype appeared many times. The rearrangement links TRBV11-2 to TRBJ2-7; 7 bases are a match to TRBD1. In germline, CDR1 is SGHAT, CDR2 FQNNGV. This CDR3 comprises 15 residues. With 6 bases clipped from V and 5 bases from J, the junction kept 13 bases outside the gene matches. In nucleotides, the CDR3 is TGTGCCAGCAGACTGACCACAGGGGTCAGCCACGAGCAGTACTTC. As protein: CASRLTTGVSHEQYF. Supplemented by reference TRBV11-2 and TRBJ2-7, the full variable domain reads EAGVAQSPRYKIIEKRQSVAFWCNPISGHATLYWYQQILGQGPKLLIQFQNNGVVDDSQLPKDRFSAERLKGVDSTLKIQPAKLEDSAVYLCASRLTTGVSHEQYFGPGTRLTVT.

The genes are TRBV2 and TRBJ2-1; D not certain. Trimming left V 11 bases short and J 6 bases short, with 17 bases between. The V gene's germline CDR1 is SNHLY and CDR2 FYNNEI. The CDR3 runs to 13 residues. The CDR3 region is CAERSNEANEQFF. As DNA, the CDR3 is TGTGCCGAAAGGTCCAATGAGGCCAATGAGCAGTTCTTC.

At least ten counts were recorded for this clonotype. The rearrangement joins TRBV20-1 to TRBJ2-3; unclear D gene. Germline CDR1 is DFQATT and CDR2 is SNEGSKA (reference sequence). The CDR3 has 12 amino acids. Trimming stripped 2 bases from V and 1 base from J, with 4 bases between. The CDR3, as DNA: TGCAGTGCTAGACTCGGCACAGATACGCAGTATTTT. Amino acid sequence: CSARLGTDTQYF.

The chain links TRBV6-6 to TRBJ2-7; 10 nucleotides line up with TRBD2. The last part of the DNA fits TRBJ2-5 better; the J call may be wrong. The CDR3 has 15 amino acids. Germline values: CDR1 MNHNY, CDR2 SVGAGI (reference sequence). The CDR3 region has the DNA TGTGCCAGCGGGAGGCTAGCGGGGGTTCAAGAGACCCAGTACTTC. This translates into CASGRLAGVQETQYF.

The chain links TRBV6-2 or TRBV6-3 to TRBJ2-1, with D possibly TRBD2 on 7 matching bases. The V gene's germline CDR1 is MNHEY and CDR2 SVGEGT. Trimming stripped 2 bases from V and 7 bases from J, with 15 bases between. CDR3 length equals 15 residues. The CDR3 region is CASSYQGRGINEQFF. CDR3 sequence (DNA): TGTGCCAGCAGTTACCAGGGGAGGGGAATTAATGAGCAGTTCTTC.

Many counts were recorded for this clonotype. The V call is TRBV6-6, the J call TRBJ2-5; D might be TRBD2 (6 bases). V shed 5 bases and J shed 10 bases, with 17 bases lying between them. The germline V gene has CDR1 MNHNY and CDR2 SVGAGI (reference sequence). CDR3 size: 13 residues. The CDR3 here is CASSPRRGGDQYF. The CDR3 nucleotides read TGTGCCAGCAGTCCTCGACGTGGCGGGGACCAGTACTTC.

Points on this clonotype: Possible read error: a much larger clone is one base away. The chain recombines TRBV3-1 with TRBJ2-5; D is possibly TRBD2 (7 bases). Trimming pared 1 base from V and 11 bases from J, leaving 20 bases between. Germline values: CDR1 LGHDT, CDR2 YNNKEL (reference sequence). The CDR3 extends over 15 amino acids. The CDR3: CASSQAGGLYNEQYF. The CDR3 DNA sequence: TGTGCCAGCAGCCAAGCCGGGGGGCTTTACAATGAGCAGTACTTC.

There are a few counts of this clonotype. The likely explanation is a read error, given a far larger clone one base away. The chain links TRBV5-6 to TRBJ2-1, with 7 nucleotides matching TRBD2. V dropped 1 base and J dropped 10; count of bases not matched to a gene: 5. The germline V gene has CDR1 SGHDT and CDR2 YYEEEE. This CDR3 contains 13 residues. The CDR3 bases are TGTGCCAGCAGCTTGAGCCGGGACTACGAGCAGTTCTTC. Translation: CASSLSRDYEQFF.

A remark on this clonotype: The junction shows a germline mismatch at one end, possibly a read error. The chain couples TRBV7-9 to TRBJ2-5; 7 bases match TRBD1. The CDR3 covers 15 residues. Germline V gene lookup returns CDR1 SEHNR and CDR2 FQNEAQ (reference sequence). The CDR3 region has the DNA TGTGCCAGCAGCCAGCGGACAGGCATAGAAGATACCCAGTACTTC. This translates into CASSQRTGIEDTQYF.

In this sample, this clonotype turned up many times. The chain employs TRBV19 and TRBJ2-2; a weak D match, TRBD2 (5 bases). The CDR3 contains 14 residues. Germline V gene lookup returns CDR1 LNHDA and CDR2 SQIVND (reference sequence). Trimming removed 7 bases at V and 2 bases at J, with 11 bases between. The CDR3, as DNA: TGTGCCAGTATAGAGGGAAAAAACACCGGGGAGCTGTTTTTT. Translation gives CASIEGKNTGELFF.

This sequence joins TRBV7-9 and TRBJ2-6; D gene unclear. Germline V gene data show CDR1 as SEHNR and CDR2 as FQNEAQ (reference sequence). Trimming stripped 0 bases from V and 0 bases from J, with 12 bases between. The CDR3 length is 18 residues. CDR3 sequence (DNA): TGTGCCAGCAGCTTAGCTACGGGCCGAAGCTCTGGGGCCAACGTCCTGACTTTC. This codes for CASSLATGRSSGANVLTF.

The table lists this clonotype with many counts. J is TRBJ2-1 and V is TRBV20-1; the D gene is possibly TRBD2 (5 bases). Per germline, CDR1 DFQATT and CDR2 SNEGSKA (reference sequence). This CDR3 spans 16 amino acids. Deletions cut 0 bases from V and 9 bases from J, with 21 bases between. The CDR3 is CSARDPTTTLVLEQFF. The CDR3 DNA sequence: TGCAGTGCTAGAGATCCTACGACAACACTAGTTCTTGAGCAGTTCTTC.

This clonotype was seen many times. The rearrangement links TRBV24-1 to TRBJ2-1; D is unresolved. From germline, CDR1 is KGHDR and CDR2 SFDVKD. Trimming left V 5 bases short and J 0 bases short, with 7 bases between. CDR3 length: 14 residues. The CDR3 bases are TGTGCCACCAGTGCTACAAGCTCCTACAATGAGCAGTTCTTC. It encodes CATSATSSYNEQFF.

As to this clonotype: Given a far larger clone just one base away, this is likely a sequencing read error. V gene TRBV6-1 combines with J gene TRBJ2-1; D is possibly TRBD2 (6 bases). The V end lost 0 bases, the J end lost 10 bases, and 19 bases lay between the germline ends. Germline V gene sequence: CDR1 MNHNS, CDR2 SASEGT. The CDR3 runs 16 residues. CDR3 sequence (DNA): TGTGCCAGCAGTGAAGCGAGCGGGCGAGCGGGCTACGAGCAGTTCTTC. Amino acids: CASSEASGRAGYEQFF.

This clonotype showed up many times. The rearrangement links TRBV7-8 to TRBJ2-3; D gene uncertain. Germline loops: CDR1 SGHVS, CDR2 FQNEAQ. V was cut by 2 bases and J by 0 bases, with 9 bases left in between. CDR3 length equals 15 residues. The CDR3 spells CASSLPRVSTDTQYF. The DNA of the CDR3 is TGTGCCAGCAGCTTACCTCGAGTGAGCACAGATACGCAGTATTTT.

This clonotype was found many times. The chain recombines TRBV7-3 with TRBJ2-6; a weak D match, TRBD1 (5 bases). The CDR3 spans 15 residues. V was shortened by 2 bases and J by 2 bases, with 7 bases between the two germline ends. The V gene's germline CDR1 is SGHTA and CDR2 FQGTGA. The CDR3 sequence is CASSLEGAGANVLTF. For the CDR3, the DNA is TGTGCCAGCAGCTTAGAAGGGGCTGGGGCCAACGTCCTGACTTTC.